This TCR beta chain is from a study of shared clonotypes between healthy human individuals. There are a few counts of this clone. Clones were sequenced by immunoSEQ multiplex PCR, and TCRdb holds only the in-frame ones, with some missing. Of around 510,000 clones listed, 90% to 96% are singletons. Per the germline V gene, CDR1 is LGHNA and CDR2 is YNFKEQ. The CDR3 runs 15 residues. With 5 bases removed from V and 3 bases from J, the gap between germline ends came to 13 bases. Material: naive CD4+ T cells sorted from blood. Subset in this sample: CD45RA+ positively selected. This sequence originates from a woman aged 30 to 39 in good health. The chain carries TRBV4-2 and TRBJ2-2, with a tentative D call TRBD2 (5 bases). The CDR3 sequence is CASSGTMGDTGELFF. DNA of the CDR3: TGTGCCAGCAGCGGCACTATGGGAGACACCGGGGAGCTGTTTTTT.